This TCR beta chain appears in the sequencing data of a study of cytomegalovirus exposure and HLA in healthy donors. Whole-study results and caveats: As a later analysis showed, several of the most significant clusters appeared to be linked to common viral pathogens.

As for this clone: Its antigen is currently unknown.

The PCR had 60 Vbeta and 13 Jbeta primers. The protocol was immunoSEQ multiplex PCR, while the TCRdb copy is restricted to in-frame clones and leaves out a portion. There are some 130,000 clones in the sample; roughly 80% occur only once, and more than 0.75% lies in the top ten. The CDR3 extends over 15 amino acids. Trimming removed 9 bases at V and 0 bases at J, with 14 bases between. Germline assignment: CDR1 LNHDA and CDR2 SQIVND (reference sequence). The V and J genes are TRBV19 and TRBJ1-4; D uncertain. Sequencing used PBMCs. The clonotype was recovered from a man younger than 30 in good health and CMV-seronegative. DNA of the CDR3: TGTGCCAGCCGCCCGACGGCGGCAACTAATGAAAAACTGTTTTTT. Translating gives CASRPTAATNEKLFF.